This TCR beta chain stems from a study of cytotoxic CD8 clonotypes in ibrutinib-treated CLL. Cryopreserved PBMCs were the source of around 2 micrograms of genomic DNA, which went to TCR beta libraries. Libraries were prepared by immunoSEQ multiplex PCR; TCRdb keeps only in-frame clonotypes and omits some of them. Altogether approximately 330,000 clones are present, around four fifths being singletons, with the ten largest covering 6.5% to 8.5%. General study findings and limits: Patients showed higher baseline clonality than age-matched healthy donors, and it tracked circulating CD8+ T-cell counts. Increased clonality at ibrutinib response gave way to a return toward baseline at progression.

This clone was recorded once. Its antigen is still unknown. Trimming removed 8 bases from V and 2 bases from J; junction bases left unmatched: 6. In germline, CDR1 is SNHLY, CDR2 FYNNEI. CDR3 length equals 15 residues. The chain combines TRBV2 with TRBJ2-3; 11 bases line up with TRBD2. This clonotype was obtained from a human donor with chronic lymphocytic leukemia. This specimen consisted of PBMCs, obtained before ibrutinib treatment. CDR3 sequence (DNA): TGTGCCAGCCATCGACTAGCGGGGAACACAGATACGCAGTATTTT. Protein product: CASHRLAGNTDTQYF. The whole variable domain, filled in from reference TRBV2 and TRBJ2-3, reads EPEVTQTPSHQVTQMGQEVILRCVPISNHLYFYWYRQILGQKVEFLVSFYNNEISEKSEIFDDQFSVERPDGSNFTLKIRSTKLEDSAMYFCASHRLAGNTDTQYFGPGTRLTVL.